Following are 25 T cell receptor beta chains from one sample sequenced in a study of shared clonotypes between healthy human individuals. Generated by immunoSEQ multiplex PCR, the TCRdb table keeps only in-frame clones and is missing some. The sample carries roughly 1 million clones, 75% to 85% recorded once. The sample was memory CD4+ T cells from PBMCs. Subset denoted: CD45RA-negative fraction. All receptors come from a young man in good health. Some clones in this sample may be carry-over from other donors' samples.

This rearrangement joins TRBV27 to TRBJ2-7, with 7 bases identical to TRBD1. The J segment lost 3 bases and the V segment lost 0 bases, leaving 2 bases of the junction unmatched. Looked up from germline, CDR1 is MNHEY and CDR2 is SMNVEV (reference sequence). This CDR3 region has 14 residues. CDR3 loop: CASSLSGQDYEQYF. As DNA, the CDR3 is TGTGCCAGCAGTTTATCCGGACAGGACTACGAGCAGTACTTC.

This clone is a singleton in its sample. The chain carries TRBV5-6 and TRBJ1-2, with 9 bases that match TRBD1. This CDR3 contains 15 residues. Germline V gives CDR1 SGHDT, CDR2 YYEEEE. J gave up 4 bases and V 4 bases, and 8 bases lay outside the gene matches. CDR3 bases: TGTGCCAGCAGCGCCGGACAGGGGTTCGGCTATGGCTACACCTTC. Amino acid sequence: CASSAGQGFGYGYTF.

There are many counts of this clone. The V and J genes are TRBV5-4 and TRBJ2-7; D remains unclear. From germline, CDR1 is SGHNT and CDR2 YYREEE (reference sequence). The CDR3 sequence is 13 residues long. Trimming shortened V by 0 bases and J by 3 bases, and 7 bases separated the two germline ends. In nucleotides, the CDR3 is TGTGCCAGCAGCTTGGGGAGTCGCTACGAGCAGTACTTC. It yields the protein CASSLGSRYEQYF.

The CDR3 reads CASSLLGRPTEAFF. In DNA, the CDR3 is TGTGCCAGCAGCTTGCTTGGGCGGCCCACTGAAGCTTTCTTT. The chain joins TRBV11-2 to TRBJ1-1; D uncertain. This CDR3 spans 14 amino acids. Germline lookup yields CDR1 SGHAT and CDR2 FQNNGV. The V end was cut by 3 bases, the J end by 4 bases, with 12 bases between.

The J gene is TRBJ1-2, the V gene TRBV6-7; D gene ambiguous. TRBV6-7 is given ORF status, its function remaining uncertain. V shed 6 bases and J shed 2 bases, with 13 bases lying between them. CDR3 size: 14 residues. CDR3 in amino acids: CASRGGRSNYGYTF. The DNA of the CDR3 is TGTGCCAGCAGGGGCGGACGGTCGAACTATGGCTACACCTTC.

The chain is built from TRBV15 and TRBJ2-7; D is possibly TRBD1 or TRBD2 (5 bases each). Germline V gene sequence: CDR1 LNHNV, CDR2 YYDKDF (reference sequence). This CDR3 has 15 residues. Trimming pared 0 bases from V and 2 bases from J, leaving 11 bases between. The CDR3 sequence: CATSRDSRGPYEQYF. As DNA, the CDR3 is TGTGCCACCAGCAGAGATAGCCGGGGCCCCTACGAGCAGTACTTC.

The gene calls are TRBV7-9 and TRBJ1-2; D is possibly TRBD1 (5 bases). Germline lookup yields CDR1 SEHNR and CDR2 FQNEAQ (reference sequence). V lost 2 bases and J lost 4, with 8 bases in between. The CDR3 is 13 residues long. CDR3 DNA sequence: TGTGCCAGCAGCTTATCAGGGCCCTATGGCTACACCTTC. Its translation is CASSLSGPYGYTF.

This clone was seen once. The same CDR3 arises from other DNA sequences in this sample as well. In nucleotides, the CDR3 is TGTGCCAGCAGCTTAGCCAGGCAGTCCTACGAGCAGTACTTC. Residues: CASSLARQSYEQYF. The chain combines TRBV11-2 with TRBJ2-7; D is unresolved. CDR1 and CDR2 (germline): SGHAT, FQNNGV. V was cut by 1 base and J by 1 base, with 8 bases left in between. This CDR3 spans 14 amino acids.

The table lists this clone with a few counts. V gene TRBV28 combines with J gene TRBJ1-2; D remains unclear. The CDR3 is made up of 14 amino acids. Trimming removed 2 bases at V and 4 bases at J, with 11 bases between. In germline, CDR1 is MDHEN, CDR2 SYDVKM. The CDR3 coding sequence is TGTGCCAGCAGTTTAGGGTCGACTCGCTATGGCTACACCTTC. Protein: CASSLGSTRYGYTF.

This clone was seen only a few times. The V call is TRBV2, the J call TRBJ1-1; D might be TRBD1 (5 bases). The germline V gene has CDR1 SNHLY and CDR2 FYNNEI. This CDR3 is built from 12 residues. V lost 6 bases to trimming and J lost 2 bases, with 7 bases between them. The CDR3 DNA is TGTGCCAGCAGGGGGGACAACACTGAAGCTTTCTTT. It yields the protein CASRGDNTEAFF.

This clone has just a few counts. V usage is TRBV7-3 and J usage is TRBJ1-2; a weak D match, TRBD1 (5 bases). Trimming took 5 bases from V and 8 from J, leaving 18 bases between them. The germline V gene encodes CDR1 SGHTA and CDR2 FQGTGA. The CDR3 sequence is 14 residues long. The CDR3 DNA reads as TGTGCCAGCAGCCCCCCCGGGGCACCAAGGGGCTACACCTTC. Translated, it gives CASSPPGAPRGYTF.

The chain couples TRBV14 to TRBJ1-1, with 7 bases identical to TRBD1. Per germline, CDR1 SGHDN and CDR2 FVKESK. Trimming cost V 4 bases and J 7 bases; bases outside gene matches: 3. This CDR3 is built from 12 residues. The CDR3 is CASSLGQLEAFF. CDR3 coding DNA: TGTGCCAGCAGCCTGGGACAGCTTGAAGCTTTCTTT.

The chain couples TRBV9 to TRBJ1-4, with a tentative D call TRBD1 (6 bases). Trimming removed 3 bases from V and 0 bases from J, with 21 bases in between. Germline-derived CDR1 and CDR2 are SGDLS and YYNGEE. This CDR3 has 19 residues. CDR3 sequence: CASSEPLNRDKTTNEKLFF. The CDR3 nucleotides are TGTGCCAGCAGCGAGCCCTTAAACCGGGACAAGACAACTAATGAAAAACTGTTTTTT.

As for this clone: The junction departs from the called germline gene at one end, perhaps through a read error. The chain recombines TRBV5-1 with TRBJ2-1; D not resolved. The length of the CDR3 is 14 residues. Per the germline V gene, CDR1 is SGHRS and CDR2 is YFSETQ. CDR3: CASSLANSDNEQFF. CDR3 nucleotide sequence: TGCGCCAGCAGCTTGGCCAACTCCGACAATGAGCAGTTCTTC.

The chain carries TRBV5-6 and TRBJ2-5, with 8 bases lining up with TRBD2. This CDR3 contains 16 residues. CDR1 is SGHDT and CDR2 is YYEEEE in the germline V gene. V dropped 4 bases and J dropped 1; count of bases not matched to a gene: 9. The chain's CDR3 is CASSMVTSGPQETQYF. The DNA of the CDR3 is TGTGCCAGCAGCATGGTCACTAGCGGACCCCAAGAGACCCAGTACTTC.

The CDR3 DNA reads as TGTGCCAGCAGTGGTTCGCCCCAGAGGCGGGCAGATACGCAGTATTTT. This sequence encodes CASSGSPQRRADTQYF. V gene TRBV2 combines with J gene TRBJ2-3, with a weak D call TRBD2 (5 bases). The germline CDR1 and CDR2 sequences are SNHLY and FYNNEI. The CDR3 runs 16 residues. V lost 4 bases, J lost 4 bases, and 18 bases lay in between.

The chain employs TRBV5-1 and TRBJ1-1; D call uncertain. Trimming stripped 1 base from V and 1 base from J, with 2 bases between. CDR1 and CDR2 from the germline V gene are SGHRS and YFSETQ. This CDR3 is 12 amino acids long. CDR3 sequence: CASSLQNTEAFF. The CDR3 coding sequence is TGCGCCAGCAGCTTGCAGAACACTGAAGCTTTCTTT.

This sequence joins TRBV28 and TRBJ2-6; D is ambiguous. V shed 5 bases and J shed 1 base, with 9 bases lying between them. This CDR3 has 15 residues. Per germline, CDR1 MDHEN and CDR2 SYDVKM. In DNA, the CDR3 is TGTGCCAGCAGTAGACATGCTTCTGGGGCCAACGTCCTGACTTTC. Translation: CASSRHASGANVLTF.

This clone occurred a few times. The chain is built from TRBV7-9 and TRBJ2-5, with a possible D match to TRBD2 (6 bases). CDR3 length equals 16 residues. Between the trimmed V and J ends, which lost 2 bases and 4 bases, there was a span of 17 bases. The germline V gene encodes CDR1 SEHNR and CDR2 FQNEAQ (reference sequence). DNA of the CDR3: TGTGCCAGCAGCTTAAGGTCTCAGGAGGGTCGAGAGACCCAGTACTTC. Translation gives CASSLRSQEGRETQYF.

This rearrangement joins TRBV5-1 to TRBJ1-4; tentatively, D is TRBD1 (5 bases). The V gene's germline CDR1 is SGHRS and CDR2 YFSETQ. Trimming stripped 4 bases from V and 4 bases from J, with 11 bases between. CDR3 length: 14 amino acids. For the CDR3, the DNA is TGCGCCAGCAGCCCACGACAGAGTAATGAAAAACTGTTTTTT. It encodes CASSPRQSNEKLFF. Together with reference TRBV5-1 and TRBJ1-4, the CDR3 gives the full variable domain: KAGVTQTPRYLIKTRGQQVTLSCSPISGHRSVSWYQQTPGQGLQFLFEYFSETQRNKGNFPGRFSGRQFSNSRSEMNVSTLELGDSALYLCASSPRQSNEKLFFGSGTQLSVL.

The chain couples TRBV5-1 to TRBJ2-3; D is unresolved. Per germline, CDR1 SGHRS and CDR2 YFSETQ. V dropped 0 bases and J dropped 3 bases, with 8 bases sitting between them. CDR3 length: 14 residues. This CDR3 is CASSLDGQTDTQYF. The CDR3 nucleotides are TGCGCCAGCAGCTTGGATGGCCAGACAGATACGCAGTATTTT.

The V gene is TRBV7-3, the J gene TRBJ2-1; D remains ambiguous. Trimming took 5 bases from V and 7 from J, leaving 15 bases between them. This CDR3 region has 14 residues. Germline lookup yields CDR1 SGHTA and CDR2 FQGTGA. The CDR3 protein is CASSPAVRENEQFF. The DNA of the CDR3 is TGTGCCAGCAGCCCGGCGGTGCGTGAAAATGAGCAGTTCTTC.

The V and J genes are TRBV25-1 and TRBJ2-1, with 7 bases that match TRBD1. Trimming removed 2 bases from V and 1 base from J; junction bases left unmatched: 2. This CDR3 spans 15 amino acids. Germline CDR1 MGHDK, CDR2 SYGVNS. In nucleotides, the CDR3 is TGTGCCAGCAGTGAAGCAGGGGGATCCTACAATGAGCAGTTCTTC. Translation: CASSEAGGSYNEQFF. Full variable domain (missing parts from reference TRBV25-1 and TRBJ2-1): EADIYQTPRYLVIGTGKKITLECSQTMGHDKMYWYQQDPGMELHLIHYSYGVNSTEKGDLSSESTVSRIRTEHFPLTLESARPSHTSQYLCASSEAGGSYNEQFFGPGTRLTVL.

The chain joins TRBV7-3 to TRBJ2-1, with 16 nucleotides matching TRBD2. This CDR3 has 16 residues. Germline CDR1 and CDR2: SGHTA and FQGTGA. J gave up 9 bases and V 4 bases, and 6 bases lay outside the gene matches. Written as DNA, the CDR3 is TGTGCCAGCAGCTCCGGGACTAGCGGGAGGGGGAGTGAGCAGTTCTTC. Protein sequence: CASSSGTSGRGSEQFF. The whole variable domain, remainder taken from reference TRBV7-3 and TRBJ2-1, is GAGVSQTPSNKVTEKGKYVELRCDPISGHTALYWYRQSLGQGPEFLIYFQGTGAADDSGLPNDRFFAVRPEGSVSTLKIQRTERGDSAVYLCASSSGTSGRGSEQFFGPGTRLTVL.

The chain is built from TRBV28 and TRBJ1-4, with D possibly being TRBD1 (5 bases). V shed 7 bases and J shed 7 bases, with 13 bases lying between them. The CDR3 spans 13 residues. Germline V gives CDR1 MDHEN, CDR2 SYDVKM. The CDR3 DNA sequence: TGTGCCAGCAAGAGGGGTGGGCGTGAAAAACTGTTTTTT. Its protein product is CASKRGGREKLFF.